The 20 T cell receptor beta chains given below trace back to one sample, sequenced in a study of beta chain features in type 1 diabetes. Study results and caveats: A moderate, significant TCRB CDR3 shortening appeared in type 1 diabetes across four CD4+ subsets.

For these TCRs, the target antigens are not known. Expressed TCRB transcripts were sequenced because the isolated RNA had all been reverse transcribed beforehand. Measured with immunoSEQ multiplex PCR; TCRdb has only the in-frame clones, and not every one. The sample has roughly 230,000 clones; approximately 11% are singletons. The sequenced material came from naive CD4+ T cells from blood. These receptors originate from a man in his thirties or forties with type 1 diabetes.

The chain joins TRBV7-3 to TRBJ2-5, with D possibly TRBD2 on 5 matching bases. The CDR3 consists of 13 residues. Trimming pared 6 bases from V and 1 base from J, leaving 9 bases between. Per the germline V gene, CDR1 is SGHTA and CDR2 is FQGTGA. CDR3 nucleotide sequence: TGTGCCAGCAGTTCTAGCTCCCAAGAGACCCAGTACTTC. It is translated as CASSSSSQETQYF.

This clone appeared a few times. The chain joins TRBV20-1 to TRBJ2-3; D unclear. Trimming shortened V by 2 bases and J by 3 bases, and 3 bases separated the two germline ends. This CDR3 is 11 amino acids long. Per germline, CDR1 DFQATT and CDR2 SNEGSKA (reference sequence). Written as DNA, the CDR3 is TGCAGTGCTAGACAGACAGATACGCAGTATTTT. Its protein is CSARQTDTQYF.

The CDR3 is CASSWGAYNEQFF. The CDR3 coding sequence is TGTGCCAGCAGCTGGGGGGCCTACAATGAGCAGTTCTTC. This chain links TRBV11-2 with TRBJ2-1, with D possibly matching TRBD2 (6 bases). Germline assignment: CDR1 SGHAT and CDR2 FQNNGV. The CDR3 is 13 amino acids. Trimming took off 4 bases at V and 2 bases at J, with 6 bases between the two ends. The full variable domain, rest sourced from reference TRBV11-2 and TRBJ2-1, is EAGVAQSPRYKIIEKRQSVAFWCNPISGHATLYWYQQILGQGPKLLIQFQNNGVVDDSQLPKDRFSAERLKGVDSTLKIQPAKLEDSAVYLCASSWGAYNEQFFGPGTRLTVL.

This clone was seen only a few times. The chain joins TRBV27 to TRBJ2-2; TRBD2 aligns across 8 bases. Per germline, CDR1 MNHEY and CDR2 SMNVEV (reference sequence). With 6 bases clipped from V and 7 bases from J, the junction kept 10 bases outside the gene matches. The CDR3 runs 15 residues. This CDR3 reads CASSFLTGGHGELFF. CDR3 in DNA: TGTGCCAGCAGCTTCTTGACGGGAGGGCACGGGGAGCTGTTTTTT.

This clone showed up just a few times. This chain's CDR3 is CASKGGLVYGYTF. The CDR3 DNA follows: TGTGCCAGCAAGGGAGGGCTGGTCTATGGCTACACCTTC. The rearrangement links TRBV28 to TRBJ1-2; D ambiguous. The CDR3 has 13 residues. V lost 7 bases, J lost 4 bases, and 13 bases lay in between. Germline V CDR1 and CDR2: MDHEN, SYDVKM.

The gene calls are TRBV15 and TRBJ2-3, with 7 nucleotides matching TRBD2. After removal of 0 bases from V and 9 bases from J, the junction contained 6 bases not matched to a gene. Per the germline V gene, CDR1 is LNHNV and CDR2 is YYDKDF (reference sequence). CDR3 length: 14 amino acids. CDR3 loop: CATSRDLAERTQYF. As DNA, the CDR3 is TGTGCCACCAGCAGAGATCTAGCGGAGAGAACGCAGTATTTT.

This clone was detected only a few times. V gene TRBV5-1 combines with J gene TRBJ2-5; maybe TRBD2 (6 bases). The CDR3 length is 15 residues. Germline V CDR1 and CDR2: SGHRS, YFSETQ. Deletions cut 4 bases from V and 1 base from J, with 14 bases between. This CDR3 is CASSSNRGTQETQYF. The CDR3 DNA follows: TGCGCCAGCAGCAGCAACCGGGGGACCCAAGAGACCCAGTACTTC.

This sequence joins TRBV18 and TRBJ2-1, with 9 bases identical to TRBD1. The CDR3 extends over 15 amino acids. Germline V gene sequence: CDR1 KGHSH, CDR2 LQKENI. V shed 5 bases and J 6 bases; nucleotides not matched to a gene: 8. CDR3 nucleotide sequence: TGTGCCAGCTCAATAGGGACAGGGTCGGCCAATGAGCAGTTCTTC. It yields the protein CASSIGTGSANEQFF.

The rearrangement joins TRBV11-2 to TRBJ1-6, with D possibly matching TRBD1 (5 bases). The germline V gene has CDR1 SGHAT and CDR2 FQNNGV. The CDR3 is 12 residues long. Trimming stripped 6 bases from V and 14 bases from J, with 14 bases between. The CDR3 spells CASRRDGRSLHF. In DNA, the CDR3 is TGTGCCAGCAGACGGGACGGGAGGTCCCTCCACTTT.

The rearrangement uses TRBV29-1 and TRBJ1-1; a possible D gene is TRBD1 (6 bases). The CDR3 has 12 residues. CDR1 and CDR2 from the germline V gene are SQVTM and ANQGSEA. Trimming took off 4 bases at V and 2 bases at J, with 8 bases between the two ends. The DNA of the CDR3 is TGCAGCGTTGCCAGGGGAAACACTGAAGCTTTCTTT. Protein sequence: CSVARGNTEAFF.

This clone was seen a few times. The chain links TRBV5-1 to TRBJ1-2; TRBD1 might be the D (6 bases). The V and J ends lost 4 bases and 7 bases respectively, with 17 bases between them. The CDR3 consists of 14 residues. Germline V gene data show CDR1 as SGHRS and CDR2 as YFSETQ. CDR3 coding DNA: TGCGCCAGCAGCGTACAGGGCCTTGAGGGTGGCTACACCTTC. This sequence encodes CASSVQGLEGGYTF.

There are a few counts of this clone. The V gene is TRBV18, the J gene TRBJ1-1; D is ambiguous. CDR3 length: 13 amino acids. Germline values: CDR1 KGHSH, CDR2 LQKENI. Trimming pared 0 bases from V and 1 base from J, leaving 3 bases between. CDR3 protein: CASSPPGNTEAFF. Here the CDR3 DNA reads TGTGCCAGCTCACCACCCGGGAACACTGAAGCTTTCTTT.

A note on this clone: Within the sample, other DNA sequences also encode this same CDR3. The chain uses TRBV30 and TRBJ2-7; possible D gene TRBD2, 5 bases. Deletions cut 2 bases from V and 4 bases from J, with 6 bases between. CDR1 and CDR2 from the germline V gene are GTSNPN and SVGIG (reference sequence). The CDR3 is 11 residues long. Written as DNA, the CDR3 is TGTGCCTGGAGTCGGGGTTACGAGCAGTACTTC. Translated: CAWSRGYEQYF. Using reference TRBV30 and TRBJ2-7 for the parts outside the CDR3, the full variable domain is SQTIHQWPATLVQPVGSPLSLECTVEGTSNPNLYWYRQAAGRGLQLLFYSVGIGQISSEVPQNLSASRPQDRQFILSSKKLLLSDSGFYLCAWSRGYEQYFGPGTRLTVT.

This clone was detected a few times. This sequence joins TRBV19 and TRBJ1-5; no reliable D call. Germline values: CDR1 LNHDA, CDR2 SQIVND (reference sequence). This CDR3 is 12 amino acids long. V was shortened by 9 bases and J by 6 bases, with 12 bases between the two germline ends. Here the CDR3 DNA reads TGTGCCAGCAAAGGGAGCGGTCAGCCCCAGCATTTT. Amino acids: CASKGSGQPQHF.

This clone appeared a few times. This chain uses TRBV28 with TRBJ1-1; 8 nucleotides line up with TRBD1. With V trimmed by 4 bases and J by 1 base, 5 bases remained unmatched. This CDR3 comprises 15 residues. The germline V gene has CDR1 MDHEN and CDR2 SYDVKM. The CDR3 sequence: CASSSGGAENTEAFF. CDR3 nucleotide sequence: TGTGCCAGCAGTTCAGGGGGCGCAGAGAACACTGAAGCTTTCTTT.

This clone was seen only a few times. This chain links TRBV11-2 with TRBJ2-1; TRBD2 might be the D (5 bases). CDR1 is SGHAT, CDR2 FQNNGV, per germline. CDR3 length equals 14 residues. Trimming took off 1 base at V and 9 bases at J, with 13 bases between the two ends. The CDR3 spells CASSLGGSFAEQFF. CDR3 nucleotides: TGTGCCAGCAGCTTAGGAGGGTCTTTCGCTGAGCAGTTCTTC.

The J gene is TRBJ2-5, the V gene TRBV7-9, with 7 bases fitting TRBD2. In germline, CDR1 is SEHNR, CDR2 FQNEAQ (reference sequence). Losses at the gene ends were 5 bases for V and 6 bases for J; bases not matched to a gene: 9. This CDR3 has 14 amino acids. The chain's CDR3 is CASSHPGGTKTQYF. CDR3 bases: TGTGCCAGCAGCCACCCGGGGGGAACAAAGACCCAGTACTTC.

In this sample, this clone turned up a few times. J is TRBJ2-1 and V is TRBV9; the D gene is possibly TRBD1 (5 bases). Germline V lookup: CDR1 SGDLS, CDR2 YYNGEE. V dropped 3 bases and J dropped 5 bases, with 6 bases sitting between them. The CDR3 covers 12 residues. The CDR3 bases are TGTGCCAGCAGCGGGACAAACAATGAGCAGTTCTTC. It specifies CASSGTNNEQFF. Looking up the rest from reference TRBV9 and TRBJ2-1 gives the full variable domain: DSGVTQTPKHLITATGQRVTLRCSPRSGDLSVYWYQQSLDQGLQFLIQYYNGEERAKGNILERFSAQQFPDLHSELNLSSLELGDSALYFCASSGTNNEQFFGPGTRLTVL.

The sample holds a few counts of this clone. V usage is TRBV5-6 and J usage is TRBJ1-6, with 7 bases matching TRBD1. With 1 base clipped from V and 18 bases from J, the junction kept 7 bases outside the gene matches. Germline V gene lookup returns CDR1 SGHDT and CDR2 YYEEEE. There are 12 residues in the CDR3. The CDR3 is CASSLPGTAPHF. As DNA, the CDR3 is TGTGCCAGCAGCTTGCCGGGGACAGCCCCCCACTTT.

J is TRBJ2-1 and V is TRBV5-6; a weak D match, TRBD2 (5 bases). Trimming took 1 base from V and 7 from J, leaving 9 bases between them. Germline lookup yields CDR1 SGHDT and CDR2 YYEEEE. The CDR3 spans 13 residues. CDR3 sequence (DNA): TGTGCCAGCAGCTTGTTACTAGTGAATGAGCAGTTCTTC. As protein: CASSLLLVNEQFF.